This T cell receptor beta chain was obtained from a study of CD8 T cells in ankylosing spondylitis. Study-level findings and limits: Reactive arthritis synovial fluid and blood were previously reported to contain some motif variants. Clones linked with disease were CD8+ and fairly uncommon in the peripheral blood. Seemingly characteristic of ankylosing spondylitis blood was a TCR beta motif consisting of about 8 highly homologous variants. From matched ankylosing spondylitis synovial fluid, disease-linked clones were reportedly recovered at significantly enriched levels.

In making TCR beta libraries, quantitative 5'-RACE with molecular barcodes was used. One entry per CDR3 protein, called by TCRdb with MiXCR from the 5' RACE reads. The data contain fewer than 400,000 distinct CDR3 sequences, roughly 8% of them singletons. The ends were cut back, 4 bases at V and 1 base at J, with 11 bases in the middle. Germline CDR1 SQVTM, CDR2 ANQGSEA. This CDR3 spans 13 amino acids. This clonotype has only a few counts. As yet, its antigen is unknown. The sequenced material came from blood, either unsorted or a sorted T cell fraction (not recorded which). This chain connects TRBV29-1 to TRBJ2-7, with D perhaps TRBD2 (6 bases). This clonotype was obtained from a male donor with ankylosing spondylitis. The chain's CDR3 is CSVVVAASYEQYF. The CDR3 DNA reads TGCAGCGTTGTAGTAGCGGCTTCCTACGAGCAGTACTTC.